This T cell receptor (beta chain) was documented in a study of radiotherapy plus CTLA-4 blockade in lung cancer. Overall study context: Across the patients, objective responses occurred in about 19%, and disease control in just over 30%.

On this clone: Its antigen is not identified.

Study findings and constraints: Once radiotherapy plus ipilimumab had been given, TCR clones derived from tumor expanded in blood.

Some clones are missing from TCRdb's copy, which holds only in-frame ones; the method was immunoSEQ multiplex PCR. The sample comprises more than 90,000 clones, around 84% of which are singletons, and 20% to 30% rests with the top ten. Lung cancer patients with chemo-refractory metastatic non-small-cell disease were given focal radiation plus CTLA-4 blockade with ipilimumab. The ends lost 1 base at V and 0 bases at J; junction bases unmatched: 4. Germline CDR1 SGHDN, CDR2 FVKESK. The CDR3 totals 17 residues. The chain couples TRBV14 to TRBJ2-1; 9 bases are shared with TRBD2. This sequence originates from a human donor with non-small cell lung cancer that progressed on radiotherapy plus ipilimumab. Sequenced here: peripheral blood, sampled from a patient treated with radiotherapy plus ipilimumab. The CDR3 region is CASSQALLAGSYNEQFF. For the CDR3, the DNA is TGTGCCAGCAGCCAAGCTCTACTAGCGGGCTCCTACAATGAGCAGTTCTTC.